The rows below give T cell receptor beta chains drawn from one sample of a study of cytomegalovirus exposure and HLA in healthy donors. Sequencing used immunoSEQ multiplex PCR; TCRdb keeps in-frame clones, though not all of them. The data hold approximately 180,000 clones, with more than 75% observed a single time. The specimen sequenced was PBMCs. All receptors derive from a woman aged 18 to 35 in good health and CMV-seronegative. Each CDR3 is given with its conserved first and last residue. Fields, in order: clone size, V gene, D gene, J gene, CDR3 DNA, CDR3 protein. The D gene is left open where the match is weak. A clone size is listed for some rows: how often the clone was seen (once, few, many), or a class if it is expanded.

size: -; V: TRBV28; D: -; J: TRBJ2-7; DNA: TGTGCCAGGACAGTCATGAACGAGCAGTACTTC; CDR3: CARTVMNEQYF
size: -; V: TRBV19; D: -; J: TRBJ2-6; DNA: TGTGCCAGTAGTATAGTGGGCATCCCTGTCGGGGCCAACGTCCTGACTTTC; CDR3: CASSIVGIPVGANVLTF
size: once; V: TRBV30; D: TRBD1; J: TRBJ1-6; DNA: TGTGCCTGGAGACGACAGGGGGCCTTTTCACCCCTCCACTTT; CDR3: CAWRRQGAFSPLHF
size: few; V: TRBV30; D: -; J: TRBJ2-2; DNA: TGTGCCTGGAGCAGGGGCCGCATTCCCTCTAACACCGGGGAGCTGTTTTTT; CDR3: CAWSRGRIPSNTGELFF
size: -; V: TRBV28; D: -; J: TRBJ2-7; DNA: TGTGCCACTGGCTGGGGGCCTCCCTACGAGCAGTACTTC; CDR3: CATGWGPPYEQYF
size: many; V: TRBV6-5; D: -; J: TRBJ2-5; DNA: TGTGCCAGCAGTTCCGCTCCGAGGACAGTCCAAGAGACCCAGTACTTC; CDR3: CASSSAPRTVQETQYF
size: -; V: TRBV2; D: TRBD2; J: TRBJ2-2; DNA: TGTGCCAGCCCCCCGGCGGGGGGCGGGATTGCCGGGGAGCTGTTTTTT; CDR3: CASPPAGGGIAGELFF
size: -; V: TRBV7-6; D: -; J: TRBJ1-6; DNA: TGTGCCAGCAGCAGGGACTTTAGGTCACCCCTCCACTTT; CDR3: CASSRDFRSPLHF
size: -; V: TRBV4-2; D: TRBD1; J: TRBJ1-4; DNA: TGTGCCAGCAGCTTCGGACAGGATAATGAAAAACTGTTTTTT; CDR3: CASSFGQDNEKLFF
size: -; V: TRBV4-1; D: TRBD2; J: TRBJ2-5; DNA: TGCGCCAGCAGCCGGAGCGGGATCTACCAAGAGACCCAGTACTTC; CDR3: CASSRSGIYQETQYF
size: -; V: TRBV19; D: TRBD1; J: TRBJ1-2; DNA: TGTGCCAGTAGTACCCGGACAGGAAGGGCCAGGTATGGCTACACCTTC; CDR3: CASSTRTGRARYGYTF
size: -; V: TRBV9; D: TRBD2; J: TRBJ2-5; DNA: TGTGCCAGCAGCGTTGGACTAGCGCTCCAAGAGACCCAGTACTTC; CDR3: CASSVGLALQETQYF
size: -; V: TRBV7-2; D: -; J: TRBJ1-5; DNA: TGTGCCAGCAGCTCGCGGACAGCCTTTAGCAATCAGCCCCAGCATTTT; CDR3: CASSSRTAFSNQPQHF
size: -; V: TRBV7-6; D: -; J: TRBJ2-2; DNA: TGTGCCAGCCCGGGGACTTCCGGGGAGCTGTTTTTT; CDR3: CASPGTSGELFF
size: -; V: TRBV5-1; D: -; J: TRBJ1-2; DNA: TGCGCCAGCAGCTTGGCCGGCGTGGCTGACAGTCGGCGTCCCTATGGCTACACCTTC; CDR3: CASSLAGVADSRRPYGYTF
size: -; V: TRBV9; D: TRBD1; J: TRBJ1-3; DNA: TGTGCCAGCGGGACAGCCCCTGGAAACACCATATATTTT; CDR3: CASGTAPGNTIYF
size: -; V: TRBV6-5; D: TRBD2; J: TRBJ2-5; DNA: TGTGCCAGCAGTTACGGCGGGAGGCGAGAGACCCAGTACTTC; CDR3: CASSYGGRRETQYF
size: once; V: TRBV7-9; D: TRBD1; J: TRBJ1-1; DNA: TGTGCCAGCAGCCAGGGACAGGGAGCTTTCTTT; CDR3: CASSQGQGAFF
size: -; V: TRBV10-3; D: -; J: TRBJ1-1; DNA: TGTGCCATCAGTGTAGAGGAGGCCACTGAAGCTTTCTTT; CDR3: CAISVEEATEAFF
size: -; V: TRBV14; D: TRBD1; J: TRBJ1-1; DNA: TGTGCCAGCAGCCGTGGACAGGGGAGGAACACTGAAGCTTTCTTT; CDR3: CASSRGQGRNTEAFF
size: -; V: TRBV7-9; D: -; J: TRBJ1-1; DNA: TGTGCCAGCACGGGATCCGGCACTGAAGCTTTCTTT; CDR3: CASTGSGTEAFF
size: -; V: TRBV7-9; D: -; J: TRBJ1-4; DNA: TGTGCCAGCAGCTTAAAAAGAGTTCGGAGGGATGAAAAACTGTTTTTT; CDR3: CASSLKRVRRDEKLFF
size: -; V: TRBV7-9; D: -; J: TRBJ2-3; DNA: TGTGCCAGCAGCAATACTCTACTCGGGTCAGTAAGCACAGATACGCAGTATTTT; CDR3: CASSNTLLGSVSTDTQYF
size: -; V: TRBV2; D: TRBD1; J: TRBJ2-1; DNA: TGTGCCAGCAGGGGGGACAGAAGCTCCTACAATGAGCAGTTCTTC; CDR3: CASRGDRSSYNEQFF
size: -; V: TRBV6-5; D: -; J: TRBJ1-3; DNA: TGTGCCAGCAGTCCGGGGGGAACCTCTGGAAACACCATATATTTT; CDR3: CASSPGGTSGNTIYF
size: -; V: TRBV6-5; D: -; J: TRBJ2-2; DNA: TGTGCCAGCATCCAAATCCCCCGGACCGGGGAGCTGTTTTTT; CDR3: CASIQIPRTGELFF
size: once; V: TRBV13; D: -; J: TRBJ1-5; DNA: TGTGCCAGCAGCTTAAGTGGCAGGGTTCGAAATCAGCCCCAGCATTTT; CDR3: CASSLSGRVRNQPQHF
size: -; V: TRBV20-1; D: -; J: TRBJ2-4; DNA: TGCAGCGGTTTTGAGGAGGACATTCAGTACTTC; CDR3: CSGFEEDIQYF
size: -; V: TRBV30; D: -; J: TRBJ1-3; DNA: TGTGCCTGGAGTGTACGTCTGGGAGGGACTGGAAACACCATATATTTT; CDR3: CAWSVRLGGTGNTIYF
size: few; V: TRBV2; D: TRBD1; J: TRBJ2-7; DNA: TGTGCCAGCAGTGATAAGGGACAGCCTTACGAGCAGTACTTC; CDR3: CASSDKGQPYEQYF
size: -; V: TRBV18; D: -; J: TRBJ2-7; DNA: TGTGCCAGCTCCTACACCGGGAGTAGGACCGAGCAGTACTTC; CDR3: CASSYTGSRTEQYF
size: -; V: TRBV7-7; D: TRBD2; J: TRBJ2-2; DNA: TGTGCCACCTCCGGGAGGGGGAGCGCCGGCACCGGGGAGCTGTTTTTT; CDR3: CATSGRGSAGTGELFF